These 2 T cell receptor beta chains were all obtained from the same sample, sequenced in a study of cytomegalovirus exposure and HLA in healthy donors. PCR used 60 Vbeta primers and 13 Jbeta primers. TCRdb's table, derived via immunoSEQ multiplex PCR, lists solely in-frame clones and lacks some. The sample includes 130,000 to 150,000 clones, 75% to 85% seen only once; the top ten take 3.1%. The sequenced material came from PBMCs. The source is a female donor in good health and CMV-seronegative.

This chain links TRBV2 with TRBJ2-7; 7 nucleotides align to TRBD2. The CDR3 spans 14 residues. Germline-derived CDR1 and CDR2 are SNHLY and FYNNEI. V lost 6 bases, J lost 4 bases, and 9 bases stayed unmatched. The CDR3 bases are TGTGCCAGCAGCTACGGGGGGTCCCGATACGAGCAGTACTTC. Its translation: CASSYGGSRYEQYF.

This clone was detected only a few times. The rearrangement uses TRBV9 and TRBJ2-1; TRBD2 is a possible D gene (5 bases). The CDR3 runs to 13 residues. V shed 3 bases and J shed 7 bases, with 11 bases lying between them. Germline CDR1 is SGDLS and CDR2 is YYNGEE. The CDR3 DNA follows: TGTGCCAGCAGCGCCACGGGCGGGAATGAGCAGTTCTTC. This codes for CASSATGGNEQFF.